These 25 T cell receptor beta chains were all obtained from the same sample, sequenced in a study of cytomegalovirus exposure and HLA in healthy donors. The protocol was immunoSEQ multiplex PCR, while the TCRdb copy is restricted to in-frame clones and leaves out a portion. In the table there are 80,000 to 90,000 clones, 96% of which are singletons. The material sequenced was PBMCs. These receptors all stem from a man aged 18-30 years in good health and CMV-seronegative.

The gene calls are TRBV7-9 and TRBJ1-1; D perhaps matches TRBD1 (5 bases). V lost 5 bases to trimming and J lost 6 bases, with 7 bases between them. CDR1 is SEHNR and CDR2 is FQNEAQ in the germline V gene (reference sequence). The CDR3 spans 11 residues. CDR3 DNA sequence: TGTGCCAGCAGCCAGGGTGCTGAAGCTTTCTTT. Encoded protein: CASSQGAEAFF.

This clone has just a few counts. The rearrangement uses TRBV11-1 and TRBJ2-7, with D unclear. Germline values: CDR1 SGHAT, CDR2 FQDESV (reference sequence). The CDR3 consists of 16 residues. Trimming pared 1 base from V and 3 bases from J, leaving 16 bases between. CDR3 sequence: CASSLVAEPSIYEQYF. In DNA form, the CDR3 reads TGTGCCAGCAGCTTAGTGGCGGAGCCAAGTATCTACGAGCAGTACTTC.

This clone has a single count. The V and J genes are TRBV6-1 and TRBJ2-1; TRBD2 aligns across 7 bases. This CDR3 region has 18 residues. V shed 4 bases, J shed 0 bases, and the junction held 12 bases outside the gene matches. Germline V gene sequence: CDR1 MNHNS, CDR2 SASEGT. For the CDR3, the DNA is TGTGCCAGCAGTGGCCTCAGGAGCGGCGGGAGCTCCTACAATGAGCAGTTCTTC. Amino acid sequence: CASSGLRSGGSSYNEQFF.

The genes are TRBV2 and TRBJ2-4; TRBD1 is a possible D gene (6 bases). The CDR3 runs to 13 residues. The V end lost 1 base, the J end lost 15 bases, and 16 bases lay between the germline ends. Germline V lookup: CDR1 SNHLY, CDR2 FYNNEI. Here the CDR3 reads CASSEGQGRGGYF. CDR3 DNA sequence: TGTGCCAGCAGTGAAGGGCAGGGACGAGGGGGGTACTTC.

The V and J genes are TRBV5-8 and TRBJ1-1; no clear D. This CDR3 spans 13 amino acids. Trimming left V 2 bases short and J 7 bases short, with 12 bases between. Germline CDR1 SGHTS, CDR2 YDEGEE. CDR3 residues: CASSLWAPSEAFF. For the CDR3, the DNA is TGTGCCAGCAGCTTATGGGCACCCAGTGAAGCTTTCTTT.

The chain combines TRBV9 with TRBJ1-3, with D possibly matching TRBD1 (5 bases). Germline CDR1 reads SGDLS; CDR2 reads YYNGEE. The CDR3 consists of 16 residues. The V and J ends lost 7 bases and 1 base respectively, with 18 bases between them. The chain's CDR3 is CASDTGGTASGNTIYF. Written as DNA, the CDR3 is TGTGCCAGCGATACGGGGGGGACTGCTTCTGGAAACACCATATATTTT.

This chain joins TRBV6-5 and TRBJ2-7; D might be TRBD2 (5 bases). V lost 5 bases and J lost 2, with 13 bases in between. The CDR3 runs to 14 residues. The germline V gene encodes CDR1 MNHEY and CDR2 SVGAGI. CDR3 amino acids: CASSGPKRTYEQYF. DNA of the CDR3: TGTGCCAGCAGTGGGCCTAAGCGGACCTACGAGCAGTACTTC.

This chain links TRBV29-1 with TRBJ2-7; tentative D call: TRBD1 (6 bases). Germline values: CDR1 SQVTM, CDR2 ANQGSEA. The ends were cut back, 5 bases at V and 2 bases at J, with 19 bases in the middle. The CDR3 length is 15 residues. In DNA, the CDR3 is TGCAGCGTTATACCCACAGGGCTCCGGACCTACGAGCAGTACTTC. It specifies CSVIPTGLRTYEQYF.

This clone appeared a single time. The chain joins TRBV5-8 to TRBJ2-5; TRBD2 is a possible D gene (5 bases). There are 14 residues in the CDR3. CDR1 SGHTS and CDR2 YDEGEE come from the germline V gene. The ends were cut back, 6 bases at V and 8 bases at J, with 20 bases in the middle. The CDR3 loop is CASNPTPGVVTQYF. In DNA, the CDR3 is TGTGCCAGCAACCCCACCCCCGGGGTAGTCACCCAGTACTTC.

This clone has just one count. The chain carries TRBV2 and TRBJ1-2, with 7 bases identical to TRBD1. The V gene's germline CDR1 is SNHLY and CDR2 FYNNEI. This CDR3 spans 16 amino acids. Trimming took 2 bases from V and 2 from J; bases not matched to a gene: 8. The CDR3 DNA reads TGTGCCAGCAGTGAACCCTTCGACAGGGCAAACTATGGCTACACCTTC. Encoded protein: CASSEPFDRANYGYTF.

V gene TRBV6-1 combines with J gene TRBJ2-5; D unclear. This CDR3 contains 14 residues. V dropped 6 bases and J dropped 1 base, with 12 bases sitting between them. Germline V gene sequence: CDR1 MNHNS, CDR2 SASEGT. CDR3 DNA: TGTGCCAGCAGAAACAGCATTGCCCAAGAGACCCAGTACTTC. Its protein product is CASRNSIAQETQYF.

The J gene is TRBJ1-2, the V gene TRBV30, with D possibly matching TRBD1 (5 bases). CDR3 length equals 14 residues. Germline V CDR1 and CDR2: GTSNPN, SVGIG (reference sequence). Trimming stripped 0 bases from V and 3 bases from J, with 11 bases between. The CDR3: CAWSVRWGHYGYTF. The CDR3 nucleotides read TGTGCCTGGAGTGTACGGTGGGGCCACTATGGCTACACCTTC.

In DNA form, the CDR3 reads TGTGCCAGCAGCCTGACAGGTGGGAACACTGAAGCTTTCTTT. It is translated as CASSLTGGNTEAFF. The J gene is TRBJ1-1, the V gene TRBV6-4; D possibly corresponds to TRBD1 (6 bases). Per germline, CDR1 MRHNA and CDR2 SNTAGT. Trimming cost V 6 bases and J 1 base, with 12 bases left between them. The CDR3 sequence is 14 residues long.

The chain combines TRBV4-1 with TRBJ1-5; 10 bases match TRBD1. Germline assignment: CDR1 MGHRA and CDR2 YSYEKL. The J segment lost 7 bases and the V segment lost 2 bases, leaving 8 bases of the junction unmatched. The CDR3 runs 16 residues. The CDR3 spells CASSQRGTGDRQPQHF. The CDR3 nucleotides are TGCGCCAGCAGCCAACGCGGGACAGGGGACCGGCAGCCCCAGCATTTT.

V and J are TRBV11-3 and TRBJ1-1; maybe TRBD1 (6 bases). V shed 5 bases and J shed 5 bases, with 15 bases lying between them. Germline V gene data show CDR1 as SGHNT and CDR2 as YENEEA. This CDR3 comprises 14 residues. The CDR3 DNA reads TGTGCCAGCAGCAAAGGGGGGGGAGAAACTGAAGCTTTCTTT. This codes for CASSKGGGETEAFF.

This chain connects TRBV7-8 to TRBJ1-3; no clear D gene. Trimming left V 5 bases short and J 5 bases short, with 16 bases between. The CDR3 spans 15 residues. CDR1 and CDR2 (germline): SGHVS, FQNEAQ. Here the CDR3 DNA reads TGTGCCAGCAGCCAGACGTCTAGTCCCAGAAACACCATATATTTT. Residues: CASSQTSSPRNTIYF. Based on the CDR3 plus reference TRBV7-8 and TRBJ1-3, the full variable domain is GAGVSQSPRYKVAKRGQDVALRCDPISGHVSLFWYQQALGQGPEFLTYFQNEAQLDKSGLPSDRFFAERPEGSVSTLKIQRTQQEDSAVYLCASSQTSSPRNTIYFGEGSWLTVV.

V is TRBV5-6 and J is TRBJ1-4; D gene uncertain. The V end lost 2 bases, the J end lost 5 bases, and 10 bases lay between the germline ends. CDR3 length: 14 residues. Germline V gene lookup returns CDR1 SGHDT and CDR2 YYEEEE. CDR3 nucleotides: TGTGCCAGCAGCTTATTAGATGAAAATGAAAAACTGTTTTTT. It is translated as CASSLLDENEKLFF.

This chain joins TRBV6-6 and TRBJ2-7, with D tentatively TRBD1 (6 bases). The V gene's germline CDR1 is MNHNY and CDR2 SVGAGI (reference sequence). The length of the CDR3 is 12 residues. V lost 5 bases and J 6 bases, leaving 11 bases between the germline ends. The CDR3 sequence: CASSPTGIEQYV. CDR3 DNA sequence: TGTGCCAGCAGTCCTACAGGGATCGAGCAGTACGTC.

The chain employs TRBV6-1 and TRBJ2-5, with 12 bases fitting TRBD2. The V and J ends lost 1 base and 2 bases, in that order; junction bases with no gene match: 5. The CDR3 has 17 amino acids. Germline CDR1 reads MNHNS; CDR2 reads SASEGT. CDR3 in DNA: TGTGCCAGCAGTGAAGAACCTAGCGGGAGGGTGCAAGAGACCCAGTACTTC. Residues: CASSEEPSGRVQETQYF.

The chain recombines TRBV5-1 with TRBJ2-1; perhaps TRBD2 as D (5 bases). Looked up from germline, CDR1 is SGHRS and CDR2 is YFSETQ. The length of the CDR3 is 14 residues. V gave up 2 bases and J gave up 5 bases, with 11 bases separating them. CDR3 sequence reads: CASSFNNGDNEQFF. In DNA, the CDR3 is TGCGCCAGCAGCTTCAATAACGGGGACAATGAGCAGTTCTTC.

The rearrangement uses TRBV2 and TRBJ2-1; 8 bases agree with TRBD1. This CDR3 has 14 amino acids. Per the germline V gene, CDR1 is SNHLY and CDR2 is FYNNEI. V lost 6 bases to trimming and J lost 5 bases; unmatched junction nucleotides: 6. CDR3 sequence: CASRTGQGNNEQFF. Here the CDR3 DNA reads TGTGCCAGCAGGACAGGACAGGGAAACAATGAGCAGTTCTTC.

V and J are TRBV18 and TRBJ2-3; D gene uncertain. The V gene lost 2 bases and the J gene lost 5 bases, with 8 bases spanning the gap. The CDR3 is made up of 13 amino acids. CDR1 is KGHSH, CDR2 LQKENI, per germline. This chain's CDR3 is CASSPSQEDTQYF. The CDR3 coding sequence is TGTGCCAGCTCACCATCGCAGGAAGATACGCAGTATTTT.

This chain links TRBV27 with TRBJ2-2; a weak D match, TRBD1 (6 bases). V gave up 8 bases and J gave up 5 bases, with 9 bases separating them. Germline lookup yields CDR1 MNHEY and CDR2 SMNVEV (reference sequence). This CDR3 comprises 12 residues. CDR3: CASGRGTGELFF. The CDR3 DNA is TGTGCCAGCGGCAGGGGTACCGGGGAGCTGTTTTTT.

The V gene is TRBV27, the J gene TRBJ2-1, with 13 bases fitting TRBD2. This CDR3 spans 16 amino acids. Trimming took 2 bases from V and 4 from J; bases not matched to a gene: 2. In germline, CDR1 is MNHEY, CDR2 SMNVEV (reference sequence). In DNA, the CDR3 is TGTGCCAGCAGTTTAGGGACTAGCGGGGTTTACAATGAGCAGTTCTTC. Amino acids: CASSLGTSGVYNEQFF.

A single count supports this clone. The V gene is TRBV28, the J gene TRBJ2-7; 7 bases fit TRBD1. The ends lost 3 bases at V and 1 base at J; junction bases unmatched: 6. This CDR3 contains 15 residues. The germline CDR1 and CDR2 sequences are MDHEN and SYDVKM. CDR3 DNA: TGTGCCAGCAGTTTGAGGGGACAGCCATCCTACGAGCAGTACGTC. Translated, it gives CASSLRGQPSYEQYV.